The 23 T cell receptor beta chains listed next were all sequenced from one sample in a study of robustness of blood B and T cell sequencing. mRNA, not genomic DNA, served as the source for TCR beta repertoires. cDNA synthesis used template switching with a 5' universal priming oligo. The template-switch oligo carried a 12-nucleotide random UMI tagging each cDNA molecule. TCRdb recomputed calls from the PCR reads with MiXCR, one row per CDR3 protein. The table shows around 3,200 distinct CDR3 sequences, with just over 55% occurring only once. Sample: peripheral blood. The receptors originated from a human donor in good health.

The rearrangement joins TRBV7-9 to TRBJ2-2, with D possibly TRBD1 on 7 matching bases. V lost 5 bases and J lost 6, with 13 bases in between. The CDR3 has 14 amino acids. Looked up from germline, CDR1 is SEHNR and CDR2 is FQNEAQ (reference sequence). CDR3 sequence (DNA): TGTGCCAGCAGCCCGGAGGGACAGTCCGGGGAGCTGTTTTTT. Its protein product is CASSPEGQSGELFF.

This clonotype qualifies as large. The chain is built from TRBV24-1 and TRBJ1-5; D is ambiguous. Germline assignment: CDR1 KGHDR and CDR2 SFDVKD. V dropped 4 bases and J dropped 2 bases, with 20 bases sitting between them. The CDR3 length is 18 residues. In nucleotides, the CDR3 is TGTGCCACCAGTGACTGTGGACCTGAGCGGATATGCAATCAGCCCCAGCATTTT. Translating gives CATSDCGPERICNQPQHF.

The rearrangement joins TRBV19 to TRBJ1-1; D is unresolved. The V end was cut by 7 bases, the J end by 1 base, with 13 bases between. Germline CDR1 and CDR2: LNHDA and SQIVND (reference sequence). This CDR3 contains 14 residues. The CDR3 loop reads CASKKPGANTEAFF. CDR3 bases: TGTGCCAGTAAAAAGCCAGGAGCGAACACTGAAGCTTTCTTT.

V is TRBV20-1 and J is TRBJ1-2, with 10 bases identical to TRBD1. The CDR3 loop spans 14 amino acids. V lost 0 bases and J lost 9; bases outside the gene matches: 7. Per the germline V gene, CDR1 is DFQATT and CDR2 is SNEGSKA (reference sequence). CDR3 amino acids: CSARDPGTGESYTF. The CDR3 nucleotides read TGCAGTGCTAGAGACCCCGGGACAGGGGAAAGCTACACCTTC.

V and J are TRBV10-3 and TRBJ1-5, with D perhaps TRBD1 (5 bases). V gave up 2 bases and J gave up 2 bases, with 13 bases separating them. This CDR3 comprises 16 residues. Germline CDR1 is ENHRY and CDR2 is SYGVKD. The CDR3 DNA reads TGTGCCATCAGTGAGGAAGGGGTTAGGGGCAATCAGCCCCAGCATTTT. Its protein product is CAISEEGVRGNQPQHF.

The chain recombines TRBV7-6 with TRBJ1-1; TRBD1 matches 7 bases. J lost 2 bases, V lost 5 bases, and 8 bases had no gene match. There are 15 residues in the CDR3. Germline V gene data show CDR1 as SGHVS and CDR2 as FNYEAQ. The CDR3 spells CASSPRQGKNTEAFF. The CDR3 bases are TGTGCCAGCAGCCCCAGACAGGGAAAAAACACTGAAGCTTTCTTT.

In this sample, this clonotype turned up a few times. J is TRBJ2-7 and V is TRBV5-5; D is ambiguous. Germline CDR1 reads SGHKS; CDR2 reads YYEKEE (reference sequence). V lost 0 bases, J lost 1 base, and 8 bases lay in between. The CDR3 covers 14 residues. CDR3 amino acids: CASSLGYRSYEQYF. In DNA, the CDR3 is TGTGCCAGCAGCTTGGGGTACAGATCCTACGAGCAGTACTTC.

This chain uses TRBV30 with TRBJ1-1; no reliable D call. Trimming pared 2 bases from V and 1 base from J, leaving 8 bases between. The CDR3 contains 13 residues. CDR1 is GTSNPN, CDR2 SVGIG, per germline (reference sequence). The CDR3 loop is CAWSPDTNTEAFF. The DNA of the CDR3 is TGTGCCTGGAGTCCAGATACGAACACTGAAGCTTTCTTT.

This clonotype was observed once. This chain uses TRBV24-1 with TRBJ2-2, with D possibly matching TRBD2 (5 bases). The germline CDR1 and CDR2 sequences are KGHDR and SFDVKD. The length of the CDR3 is 13 residues. V dropped 6 bases and J dropped 7 bases, with 11 bases sitting between them. This CDR3 reads CATSLTGYGELFF. The CDR3, as DNA: TGTGCCACCAGTCTTACGGGATACGGGGAGCTGTTTTTT.

This chain links TRBV24-1 with TRBJ1-5; TRBD1 is a possible D gene (6 bases). Germline V gene sequence: CDR1 KGHDR, CDR2 SFDVKD. Trimming took 9 bases from V and 0 from J, leaving 17 bases between them. This CDR3 is 16 amino acids long. CDR3 DNA sequence: TGTGCCACCTCAGAGGGGGGTTTTCTTAGCAATCAGCCCCAGCATTTT. Translating it yields CATSEGGFLSNQPQHF.

This chain links TRBV10-3 with TRBJ1-2; D is uncertain. V was trimmed by 7 bases and J by 7 bases, leaving 16 bases between them. Germline V gene data show CDR1 as ENHRY and CDR2 as SYGVKD. This CDR3 contains 13 residues. This CDR3 reads CAIMGRLRTGYTF. The CDR3 DNA reads as TGTGCCATCATGGGTAGACTGCGGACTGGCTACACCTTC.

V gene TRBV10-3 combines with J gene TRBJ2-7; D uncertain. The CDR3 length is 14 residues. The germline CDR1 and CDR2 sequences are ENHRY and SYGVKD. Trimming took off 0 bases at V and 7 bases at J, with 13 bases between the two ends. The CDR3 sequence is CAISESQSPREQYF. DNA of the CDR3: TGTGCCATCAGTGAGTCGCAGTCCCCCAGGGAGCAGTACTTC.

J is TRBJ2-3 and V is TRBV7-9; TRBD1 agrees at 7 bases. The CDR3 loop spans 14 amino acids. Germline CDR1 is SEHNR and CDR2 is FQNEAQ (reference sequence). The V segment lost 6 bases and the J segment 4 bases; nucleotides outside the gene matches: 7. CDR3 in amino acids: CASRRQGNADTQYF. Written as DNA, the CDR3 is TGTGCCAGCAGACGACAGGGTAACGCAGATACGCAGTATTTT.

The rearrangement links TRBV24-1 to TRBJ2-7, with 9 bases that match TRBD1. Germline CDR1 is KGHDR and CDR2 is SFDVKD. V lost 4 bases, J lost 3 bases, and 6 bases stayed unmatched. The CDR3 sequence is 15 residues long. CDR3 sequence (DNA): TGTGCCACCAGTGACACGGGACAGGGATTCTACGAGCAGTACTTC. This gives the protein CATSDTGQGFYEQYF.

The rearrangement uses TRBV12-3 or TRBV12-4 and TRBJ2-1, with a tentative D call TRBD2 (6 bases). This CDR3 is built from 16 residues. Deletions cut 3 bases from V and 10 bases from J, with 22 bases between. The CDR3 loop reads CASSFTPGAGSGEQFF. In DNA, the CDR3 is TGTGCCAGCAGTTTTACTCCGGGAGCCGGATCGGGGGAGCAGTTCTTC.

This clonotype was observed a single time. V gene TRBV13 combines with J gene TRBJ2-3; TRBD1 agrees at 8 bases. Per the germline V gene, CDR1 is PRHDT and CDR2 is FYEKMQ (reference sequence). CDR3 size: 15 residues. With V trimmed by 5 bases and J by 4 bases, 8 bases remained unmatched. CDR3 protein: CASSPWTGPPDTQYF. CDR3 coding DNA: TGTGCCAGCAGCCCTTGGACAGGGCCCCCAGATACGCAGTATTTT.

In its sample, this clonotype was seen a few times. The chain has TRBV7-2 and TRBJ1-5; tentatively, D is TRBD1 (5 bases). Germline-derived CDR1 and CDR2 are SGHTA and FQGNSA. This CDR3 spans 15 amino acids. V lost 1 base to trimming and J lost 6 bases, with 13 bases between them. The CDR3 DNA sequence: TGTGCCAGCAGCTTAGGCTCCACAGGTGCTCAGCCCCAGCATTTT. This sequence encodes CASSLGSTGAQPQHF.

The rearrangement joins TRBV20-1 to TRBJ2-7; TRBD2 agrees at 9 bases. V lost 4 bases, J lost 4 bases, and 5 bases stayed unmatched. Per the germline V gene, CDR1 is DFQATT and CDR2 is SNEGSKA (reference sequence). This CDR3 is built from 13 residues. In DNA form, the CDR3 reads TGCAGTGCTAAAGCGGGGGGCCTATACGAGCAGTACTTC. The encoded protein is CSAKAGGLYEQYF.

The J gene is TRBJ2-7, the V gene TRBV30, with D perhaps TRBD1 (5 bases). Trimming cost V 4 bases and J 2 bases, with 9 bases left between them. Germline V gene data show CDR1 as GTSNPN and CDR2 as SVGIG (reference sequence). CDR3 size: 12 residues. The CDR3 loop is CAWKDRTYEQYF. The CDR3 region has the DNA TGTGCCTGGAAAGACAGAACCTACGAGCAGTACTTC.

This clonotype has more than one count but fewer than ten. The chain is built from TRBV6-5 and TRBJ1-2; 11 bases map to TRBD1. This CDR3 spans 16 amino acids. Germline lookup yields CDR1 MNHEY and CDR2 SVGAGI. V was pared by 0 bases and J by 4 bases, with 4 bases of the junction left unmatched. The CDR3 DNA reads as TGTGCCAGCAGTTACTCCCGGACAGGGGGCGGCTATGGCTACACCTTC. Residues: CASSYSRTGGGYGYTF.

V usage is TRBV10-3 and J usage is TRBJ2-2; D possibly corresponds to TRBD1 (5 bases). This CDR3 is 15 amino acids long. The V end was cut by 0 bases, the J end by 6 bases, with 11 bases between. Germline values: CDR1 ENHRY, CDR2 SYGVKD. The CDR3 DNA reads as TGTGCCATCAGTGAGTCACAGGTACTCCCCGGGGAGCTGTTTTTT. It is translated as CAISESQVLPGELFF.

The genes are TRBV7-2 and TRBJ2-6; the D gene could be TRBD1 or TRBD2 (5 bases each). The germline V and J ends were trimmed by 2 bases and 4 bases, with 15 bases remaining between them. This CDR3 comprises 17 residues. Looked up from germline, CDR1 is SGHTA and CDR2 is FQGNSA. CDR3 amino acids: CASSLQSPGTGANVLTF. The CDR3 region has the DNA TGTGCCAGCAGCTTACAATCTCCAGGGACCGGGGCCAACGTCCTGACTTTC. Using reference TRBV7-2 and TRBJ2-6 for the parts outside the CDR3, the full variable domain is GAGVSQSPSNKVTEKGKDVELRCDPISGHTALYWYRQSLGQGLEFLIYFQGNSAPDKSGLPSDRFSAERTGGSVSTLTIQRTQQEDSAVYLCASSLQSPGTGANVLTFGAGSRLTVL.

This chain links TRBV5-1 with TRBJ1-1; 7 bases agree with TRBD1. Losses at the gene ends were 4 bases for V and 8 bases for J; bases not matched to a gene: 2. The CDR3 consists of 11 residues. Looked up from germline, CDR1 is SGHRS and CDR2 is YFSETQ. The CDR3 here is CASSLTGEAFF. The CDR3 nucleotides are TGCGCCAGCAGCCTGACAGGGGAAGCTTTCTTT.